The rows below give T cell receptor beta chains drawn from one sample of a study of T cells in Graves' hyperthyroidism and ophthalmopathy. TCRdb analysed the multiplex PCR reads with MiXCR anew, one entry per CDR3 protein. The table shows 250,000 to 300,000 distinct CDR3 sequences, with roughly an eighth occurring only once. What was sequenced was blood. Receptor source: a woman between 40 and 50 years old with Graves' hyperthyroidism. Both conserved end residues are part of each CDR3. A D gene is named only where the DNA matches it firmly. Only part of the rows carry a size: once, few, many, or a class if the clone is expanded.

>TRBV30|TRBJ1-6|NA|many
CAWSTGTNNSPLHF
TGTGCCTGGAGTACCGGGACGAATAATTCACCCCTCCACTTT
>TRBV5-4|TRBJ2-3|TRBD2|many
CASSLGLAGVSTDTQYF
TGTGCCAGCAGCTTGGGGCTAGCGGGAGTAAGCACAGATACGCAGTATTTT
>TRBV20-1|TRBJ2-7|NA|many
CSVGSLYEQYF
TGCAGTGTCGGGTCTCTCTACGAGCAGTACTTC
>TRBV6-1|TRBJ2-5|NA|NA
CASSELTPGAQYF
TGTGCCAGCAGTGAATTAACCCCGGGCGCCCAGTACTTC
>TRBV10-3|TRBJ2-1|TRBD2|few
CAISESGAGVPTGNEQFF
TGTGCCATCAGTGAGTCTGGCGCGGGAGTTCCTACGGGCAATGAGCAGTTCTTC
>TRBV11-2|TRBJ2-4|NA|many
CASSSDSNKNIQYF
TGTGCCAGCAGCTCGGACAGCAACAAAAACATTCAGTACTTC
>TRBV6-1|TRBJ2-1|TRBD2|many
CASRRFSGSREWGEQFF
TGTGCCAGCAGACGGTTTAGCGGGAGCCGAGAGTGGGGTGAGCAGTTCTTC
>TRBV2|TRBJ2-5|TRBD2|NA
CASSDGGSQTQYF
TGTGCCAGCAGTGACGGCGGGAGCCAGACCCAGTACTTC
>TRBV19|TRBJ1-2|NA|many
CASNPGPGYDYGYTF
TGTGCCAGTAACCCGGGACCCGGCTATGACTATGGCTACACCTTC
>TRBV10-3|TRBJ2-3|NA|NA
CAINTPSTDTQYF
TGTGCCATCAACACTCCTAGCACAGATACGCAGTATTTT
>TRBV9|TRBJ2-5|TRBD2|NA
CASAIGGGIQETQYF
TGTGCCAGCGCCATCGGGGGGGGCATCCAAGAGACCCAGTACTTC
>TRBV6-1|TRBJ2-2|TRBD2|NA
CASRSSGSWTGELFF
TGTGCCAGCAGGAGTAGCGGGAGTTGGACCGGGGAGCTGTTTTTT
>TRBV11-2|TRBJ2-2|NA|many
CASSARQFGELFF
TGTGCCAGCAGCGCGAGACAGTTCGGGGAGCTGTTTTTT
>TRBV2|TRBJ1-6|TRBD1|many
CASSETGSWSPLHF
TGTGCCAGCAGTGAGACAGGGAGTTGGTCACCCCTCCACTTT
>TRBV27|TRBJ1-6|NA|few
CASSSSWAGGSPLHF
TGTGCCAGCAGTAGTTCCTGGGCGGGGGGTTCACCCCTCCACTTT
>TRBV2|TRBJ2-3|TRBD2|many
CASGASGSTDTQYF
TGTGCCAGCGGGGCTAGCGGGAGCACAGATACGCAGTATTTT
>TRBV15|TRBJ2-7|NA|many
CATSRGGSGVYEQYF
TGTGCCACCAGCAGAGGCGGCAGCGGTGTCTACGAGCAGTACTTC
>TRBV5-1|TRBJ2-1|TRBD2|many
CASSFSLAGNNEQFF
TGCGCCAGCAGCTTCAGCTTAGCGGGGAACAATGAGCAGTTCTTC
>TRBV12-3/TRBV12-4|TRBJ2-7|TRBD1|many
CASSFAGTGGYEQYF
TGTGCCAGCAGTTTCGCCGGGACAGGGGGCTACGAGCAGTACTTC
>TRBV6-4|TRBJ1-1|NA|many
CASTDSKGRTEAFF
TGTGCCAGCACCGACAGTAAGGGAAGGACTGAAGCTTTCTTT
>TRBV24-1|TRBJ1-5|TRBD1|many
CATSKGGLLLQPQHF
TGTGCCACCAGTAAAGGGGGCCTTCTCCTGCAGCCCCAGCATTTT
>TRBV10-3|TRBJ2-2|TRBD2|few
CAISGRGTGGVGELFF
TGTGCCATCAGTGGGCGAGGGACCGGGGGGGTCGGGGAGCTGTTTTTT
>TRBV18|TRBJ2-1|TRBD2|NA
CASSPPGLAGENEQFF
TGTGCCAGCTCACCACCGGGACTAGCGGGAGAGAATGAGCAGTTCTTC
>TRBV20-1|TRBJ2-3|NA|many
CSASSSDGTDTQYF
TGCAGTGCTAGTTCTAGCGATGGCACAGATACGCAGTATTTT
>TRBV3-1|TRBJ2-1|NA|NA
CASSQGTISITYEQFF
TGTGCCAGCAGCCAAGGTACCATTTCGATTACATATGAGCAGTTCTTC
>TRBV4-2|TRBJ1-6|TRBD1|few
CASSQYYRGRNSPLHF
TGTGCCAGCAGCCAATATTACAGGGGGCGGAATTCACCCCTCCACTTT
>TRBV10-3|TRBJ2-1|TRBD2|many
CAIGAGGPYNEQFF
TGTGCCATCGGCGCGGGAGGGCCCTACAATGAGCAGTTCTTC
>TRBV30|TRBJ2-1|TRBD1|many
CAWSAGDRVRFF
TGTGCCTGGAGTGCAGGGGACAGGGTCAGGTTCTTC
>TRBV9|TRBJ1-4|NA|many
CASSPAGTLGEKLFF
TGTGCCAGCAGCCCCGCAGGGACCCTTGGCGAAAAACTGTTTTTT
>TRBV20-1|TRBJ2-7|TRBD2|NA
CSAGSGLKAEQYF
TGCAGTGCGGGTTCGGGACTAAAGGCCGAGCAGTACTTC